These 16 T cell receptor beta chains originate from one sample sequenced in a study of human T cells and chemical hapten exposure (dated by TCRdb to the early 2020s). Library method: RACE. The sequencer listed for this sample is NextSeq 500. TCRdb handled the public reads itself, with Q25 trimming in fastp and clone calling in MiXCR, and kept productive beta chains. Identical CDR3 protein sequences are pooled into one entry, listed with their most common genes and DNA. This sample lists 95,000 to 100,000 distinct CDR3 sequences; 11% were detected once. About 3% of the sample comes from the top ten. The time point label corresponds to: pre-sensitization, week 0. In light of the paper, this sample's treatment or condition label describes: therapeutic diphenylcyclopropenone sensitization with weekly scalp DPC. Specimen: whole blood, collected in connection with sensitization to the hapten diphenylcyclopropenone (DPC). These receptors all stem from a woman aged 55 to 70 with alopecia areata. Some clones in this sample may be carry-over from other donors' samples.

This clonotype was recorded at least ten times. This sequence joins TRBV19 and TRBJ2-3, with 10 nucleotides matching TRBD2. CDR1 is LNHDA, CDR2 SQIVND, per germline (reference sequence). CDR3 length: 16 residues. V trimming: 6 bases; J trimming: 8 bases; junction bases outside the gene matches: 14. The CDR3 loop is CASRPTSSGGHGTQYF. The CDR3 DNA follows: TGTGCCAGTAGACCCACTAGTAGCGGGGGGCACGGTACGCAGTATTTT.

The rearrangement joins TRBV30 to TRBJ2-2, with a tentative D call TRBD1 (6 bases). The CDR3 is made up of 13 amino acids. Germline V gene lookup returns CDR1 GTSNPN and CDR2 SVGIG (reference sequence). The germline V and J ends were trimmed by 3 bases and 5 bases, with 10 bases remaining between them. This CDR3 reads CAWSRGLTGELFF. The CDR3 nucleotides read TGTGCCTGGAGCAGGGGTTTAACCGGGGAGCTGTTTTTT.

Many counts were recorded for this clonotype. The genes are TRBV27 and TRBJ1-5, with 8 bases identical to TRBD1. The V gene's germline CDR1 is MNHEY and CDR2 SMNVEV (reference sequence). With V trimmed by 2 bases and J by 3 bases, 3 bases remained unmatched. The CDR3 has 15 residues. DNA of the CDR3: TGTGCCAGCAGTTTACAGGGGGCGATCAATCAGCCCCAGCATTTT. Amino acid sequence: CASSLQGAINQPQHF.

This clonotype was observed many times. This chain uses TRBV30 with TRBJ1-1; 7 bases fit TRBD1. CDR1 and CDR2 from the germline V gene are GTSNPN and SVGIG (reference sequence). Unmatched junction bases numbered 9, after V lost 4 bases and J lost 4 bases. This CDR3 is built from 14 residues. The CDR3 bases are TGTGCCTGGACCCGAGACAGGGTAGCCACTGAAGCTTTCTTT. Translated: CAWTRDRVATEAFF.

Here the CDR3 reads CASSLWSGQGNEQYF. CDR3 bases: TGTGCCAGCAGCTTATGGTCCGGCCAGGGCAACGAGCAGTACTTC. The chain recombines TRBV7-2 with TRBJ2-7; tentatively, D is TRBD1 (5 bases). Trimming took off 2 bases at V and 5 bases at J, with 16 bases between the two ends. Germline V lookup: CDR1 SGHTA, CDR2 FQGNSA. The CDR3 loop spans 15 amino acids.

The gene calls are TRBV7-3 and TRBJ2-5; 8 bases agree with TRBD2. J lost 3 bases, V lost 5 bases, and 8 bases had no gene match. Germline V gene lookup returns CDR1 SGHTA and CDR2 FQGTGA. The CDR3 has 15 amino acids. The chain's CDR3 is CASSPAGAGEETQYF. The CDR3 DNA is TGTGCCAGCAGCCCCGCGGGAGCGGGGGAAGAGACCCAGTACTTC.

The table lists this clonotype with a few counts. The rearrangement uses TRBV5-4 and TRBJ1-2; TRBD1 agrees at 7 bases. This CDR3 comprises 17 residues. Trimming cost V 0 bases and J 3 bases; bases outside gene matches: 11. Germline V CDR1 and CDR2: SGHNT, YYREEE (reference sequence). The CDR3 nucleotides read TGTGCCAGCAGCTTGGCGGGGGGACAGCGGGATTACTATGGCTACACCTTC. It yields the protein CASSLAGGQRDYYGYTF.

This clonotype was picked up many times. V gene TRBV19 combines with J gene TRBJ1-5; TRBD1 matches at 9 bases. Unmatched junction bases numbered 14, after V lost 7 bases and J lost 4 bases. Per germline, CDR1 LNHDA and CDR2 SQIVND (reference sequence). This CDR3 is built from 17 residues. The chain's CDR3 is CASTKRTGVGQNQPQHF. In DNA, the CDR3 is TGTGCCAGTACCAAGAGGACAGGGGTGGGGCAGAATCAGCCCCAGCATTTT.

This clonotype was picked up many times. This sequence joins TRBV11-2 and TRBJ2-7; 7 bases fit TRBD2. J gave up 6 bases and V 2 bases, and 22 bases lay outside the gene matches. The germline V gene has CDR1 SGHAT and CDR2 FQNNGV. This CDR3 has 19 amino acids. The CDR3 sequence: CASSLSGGRGRAHTAEQYF. CDR3 sequence (DNA): TGTGCCAGCAGCTTAAGCGGAGGGAGGGGCCGCGCCCATACCGCCGAGCAGTACTTC.

This clonotype was counted many times. The chain couples TRBV29-1 to TRBJ2-7, with D maybe TRBD2 (5 bases). Trimming pared 2 bases from V and 0 bases from J, leaving 14 bases between. This CDR3 is built from 15 residues. Germline-derived CDR1 and CDR2 are SQVTM and ANQGSEA. The CDR3 is CSVELSRRSSYEQYF. The DNA for the CDR3 is TGCAGCGTTGAATTGTCCCGGAGGAGCTCCTACGAGCAGTACTTC.

This clonotype was picked up many times. The chain carries TRBV20-1 and TRBJ2-1; D not resolved. This CDR3 has 14 residues. Germline V gene data show CDR1 as DFQATT and CDR2 as SNEGSKA (reference sequence). Deletions cut 1 base from V and 7 bases from J, with 14 bases between. The CDR3 DNA follows: TGCAGTGCTAGAGTTGAGACCCAAGCGAATGAGCAGTTCTTC. It translates to CSARVETQANEQFF.

This clonotype showed up many times. This chain uses TRBV6-1 with TRBJ1-3; the match to TRBD1 covers 9 bases. The CDR3 sequence is 16 residues long. The V gene's germline CDR1 is MNHNS and CDR2 SASEGT. V trimming: 6 bases; J trimming: 3 bases; junction bases outside the gene matches: 9. As DNA, the CDR3 is TGTGCCAGCAGGAGTCCCGGGACAGGGTTTGGAAACACCATATATTTT. Translating gives CASRSPGTGFGNTIYF.

The chain links TRBV24-1 to TRBJ1-2; 9 bases agree with TRBD1. Germline CDR1 and CDR2: KGHDR and SFDVKD. Trimming cost V 10 bases and J 6 bases; bases outside gene matches: 5. The CDR3 spans 12 residues. CDR3 protein: CATRDREDGYTF. CDR3 nucleotides: TGTGCCACTAGGGACAGGGAGGATGGCTACACCTTC.

This clonotype was counted ten times or more. The rearrangement links TRBV12-3 or TRBV12-4 to TRBJ1-4, with 7 bases aligning to TRBD1. This CDR3 contains 14 residues. J gave up 9 bases and V 5 bases, and 9 bases lay outside the gene matches. CDR3 in DNA: TGTGCCAGCAGTATAGACAGGGCGACCAAAAAACTGTTTTTT. It translates to CASSIDRATKKLFF.

This clonotype was recorded a few times. The chain has TRBV20-1 and TRBJ2-5; D possibly corresponds to TRBD1 (6 bases). The CDR3 extends over 13 amino acids. Germline CDR1 and CDR2: DFQATT and SNEGSKA (reference sequence). Trimming removed 1 base at V and 4 bases at J, with 10 bases between. The CDR3 DNA follows: TGCAGTGCTAGAGGAACAGGGCTAGAGACCCAGTACTTC. This encodes CSARGTGLETQYF.

This clonotype has just a few counts. The rearrangement joins TRBV3-1 to TRBJ1-1; no clear D. Trimming shortened V by 2 bases and J by 2 bases, and 18 bases separated the two germline ends. Germline CDR1 and CDR2: LGHDT and YNNKEL (reference sequence). This CDR3 spans 17 amino acids. Written as DNA, the CDR3 is TGTGCCAGCAGCCAAAGCTTTCCTCTTGGCCCCAACACTGAAGCTTTCTTT. It specifies CASSQSFPLGPNTEAFF.